This TCR beta chain was sequenced in a study of cytomegalovirus exposure and HLA in healthy donors. As concerns this clone: Its matching antigen is unknown.

The PCR had 60 Vbeta and 13 Jbeta primers. Data came from immunoSEQ multiplex PCR; TCRdb stores just in-frame clones and leaves some out. The table has 100,000 to 150,000 clones, roughly 71% seen once; the top ten hold 4% to 5%. The CDR3 covers 14 residues. Trimming stripped 4 bases from V and 7 bases from J, with 13 bases between. CDR1 is MNHNS and CDR2 is SASEGT in the germline V gene. The study's findings and limits: Several top significant clusters appeared, in a later analysis, to be linked to common viral pathogens. TCR beta V- and J-gene trimming, according to a later analysis, was linked to a missense DCLRE1C variant.

V usage is TRBV6-1 and J usage is TRBJ1-4, with a weak D call TRBD1 (6 bases). The clonotype originates from a woman in her forties or fifties in good health and CMV-seropositive. Sequencing was performed on PBMCs. The CDR3 loop is CASSVLTGSEKLFF. DNA for the CDR3: TGTGCCAGCAGTGTTTTGACAGGTTCTGAAAAACTGTTTTTT.